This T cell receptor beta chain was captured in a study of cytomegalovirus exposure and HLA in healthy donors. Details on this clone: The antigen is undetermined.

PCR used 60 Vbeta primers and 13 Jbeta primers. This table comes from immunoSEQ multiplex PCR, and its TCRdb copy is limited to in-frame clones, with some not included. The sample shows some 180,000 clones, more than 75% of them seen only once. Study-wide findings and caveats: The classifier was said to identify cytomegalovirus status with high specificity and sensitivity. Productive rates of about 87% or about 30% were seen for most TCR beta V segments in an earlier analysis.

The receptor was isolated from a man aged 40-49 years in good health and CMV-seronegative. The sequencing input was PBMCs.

CDR3 residues: CASSPTSGATPSYEQYF. The CDR3 DNA reads TGTGCCAGCAGTCCGACTAGCGGGGCCACGCCGTCCTACGAGCAGTACTTC. The chain joins TRBV28 to TRBJ2-7, with TRBD2 identical over 11 bases. Trimming cost V 5 bases and J 1 base; bases outside gene matches: 10. This CDR3 is built from 17 residues. Germline V gene lookup returns CDR1 MDHEN and CDR2 SYDVKM.